The clone carrying this T cell receptor (beta chain) is medium-sized by share. Its matching antigen is unknown. The sample belongs to a study of prognosis after radiotherapy for stage I lung cancer. Study conclusions and caveats: Unique TCR clones declined after stereotactic body radiation therapy, from a median around 9,500 to 6,500.

The V gene's germline CDR1 is MDHEN and CDR2 SYDVKM. V shed 2 bases and J 12 bases; nucleotides not matched to a gene: 3. The CDR3 contains 12 residues. From genomic DNA, TCR beta CDR3 was amplified by two-round multiplex PCR. For every TRBV and TRBJ gene, a specific primer was used in first-round PCR. TCRdb ran MiXCR on the multiplex PCR reads and lists one entry per CDR3 protein. This sample has 13,000 to 15,000 distinct CDR3 sequences, with around three fifths found just once. This chain links TRBV28 with TRBJ2-1, with 8 bases matching TRBD1. The sample consisted of PBMCs, taken before or after stereotactic body radiation therapy (not recorded which). The origin of this receptor is a donor over 45 with non-small cell lung cancer. CDR3 region: CASSLSRGRQFF. CDR3 DNA sequence: TGTGCCAGCAGTTTAAGCAGGGGGCGGCAGTTCTTC. Drawing the rest from reference TRBV28 and TRBJ2-1, the complete variable domain is DVKVTQSSRYLVKRTGEKVFLECVQDMDHENMFWYRQDPGLGLRLIYFSYDVKMKEKGDIPEGYSVSREKKERFSLILESASTNQTSMYLCASSLSRGRQFFGPGTRLTVL.